This TCR beta chain derives from a study of blood T cell repertoires in COVID-19. Germline CDR1 is SNHLY and CDR2 is FYNNEI. The CDR3 is 14 amino acids. Trimming removed 7 bases at V and 1 base at J, with 10 bases between. Profiled with immunoSEQ multiplex PCR; TCRdb holds only in-frame clones, not every one. Of approximately 290,000 clones in the sample, just under 90% are singletons; the top ten hold 8.5% to 14%. The chain combines TRBV2 with TRBJ2-2, with a weak D call TRBD2 (6 bases). The material sequenced was peripheral blood. The TCR comes from a woman in her twenties or thirties with COVID-19, enrolled during active disease. CDR3 bases: TGTGCCAGCAAGGGGCGGGGGAACACCGGGGAGCTGTTTTTT. It yields the protein CASKGRGNTGELFF.